This T cell receptor (beta chain) was sequenced in a study of cytomegalovirus exposure and HLA in healthy donors. Study-level background: When 398 donors were genotyped, roughly four fifths of them were found to fall in the Caucasian-associated ancestry cluster. The study, taken as a whole, reports: Analysis was performed later, and it showed HLA-associated TCR beta chains to be more clonally expanded than equally common others.

The PCR employed 60 Vbeta primers together with 13 Jbeta primers. Assay used: immunoSEQ multiplex PCR; TCRdb lists only in-frame clones, some missing. In the table there are under 150,000 clones, roughly 77% of which are singletons. As concerns this clone: Its antigen is as yet unknown.

Trimming removed 5 bases from V and 14 bases from J; junction bases left unmatched: 8. The germline V gene encodes CDR1 SNHLY and CDR2 FYNNEI. This CDR3 is built from 12 residues. What was sequenced was PBMCs. This clonotype was sampled from a woman aged 40 to 50 in good health and CMV-seropositive. The genes are TRBV2 and TRBJ2-1; 8 bases are shared with TRBD1. The CDR3 is CASSSPDRAKFF. The CDR3 DNA follows: TGTGCCAGCAGTTCACCGGACAGGGCAAAGTTCTTC.